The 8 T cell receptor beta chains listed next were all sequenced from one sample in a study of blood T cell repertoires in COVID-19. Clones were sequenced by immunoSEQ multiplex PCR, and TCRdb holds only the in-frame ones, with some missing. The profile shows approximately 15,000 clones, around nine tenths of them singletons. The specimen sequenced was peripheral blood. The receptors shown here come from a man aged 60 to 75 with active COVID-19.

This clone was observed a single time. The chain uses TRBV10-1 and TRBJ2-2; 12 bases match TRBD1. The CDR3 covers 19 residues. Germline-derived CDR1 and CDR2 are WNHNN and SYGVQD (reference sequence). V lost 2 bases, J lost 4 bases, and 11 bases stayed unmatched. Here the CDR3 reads CASSEGDRGLVGITGELFF. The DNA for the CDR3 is TGCGCCAGCAGTGAGGGGGACAGGGGGCTCGTTGGGATCACCGGGGAGCTGTTTTTT.

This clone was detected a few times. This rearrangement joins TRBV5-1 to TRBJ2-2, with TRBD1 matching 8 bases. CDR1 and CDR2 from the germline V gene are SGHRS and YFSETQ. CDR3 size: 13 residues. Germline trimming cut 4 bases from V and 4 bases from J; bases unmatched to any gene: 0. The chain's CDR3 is CASSQGATGELFF. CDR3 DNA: TGCGCCAGCAGCCAGGGGGCCACCGGGGAGCTGTTTTTT.

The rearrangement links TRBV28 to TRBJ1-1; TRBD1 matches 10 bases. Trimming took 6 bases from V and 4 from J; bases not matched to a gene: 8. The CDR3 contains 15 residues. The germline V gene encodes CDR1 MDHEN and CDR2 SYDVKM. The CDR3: CASRTGQGGFTEAFF. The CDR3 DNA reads TGTGCCAGCAGGACTGGACAGGGGGGATTCACTGAAGCTTTCTTT.

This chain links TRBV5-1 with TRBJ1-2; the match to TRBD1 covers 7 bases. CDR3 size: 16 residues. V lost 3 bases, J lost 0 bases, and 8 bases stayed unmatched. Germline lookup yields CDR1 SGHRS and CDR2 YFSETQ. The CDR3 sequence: CASSSGQVPANYGYTF. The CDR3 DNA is TGCGCCAGCAGCTCCGGACAGGTTCCAGCTAACTATGGCTACACCTTC.

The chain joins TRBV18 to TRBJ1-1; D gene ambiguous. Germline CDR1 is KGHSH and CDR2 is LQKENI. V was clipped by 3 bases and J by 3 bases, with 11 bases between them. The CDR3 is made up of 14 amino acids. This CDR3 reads CASSPREGDTEAFF. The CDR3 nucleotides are TGTGCCAGCTCACCTCGGGAGGGTGACACTGAAGCTTTCTTT.

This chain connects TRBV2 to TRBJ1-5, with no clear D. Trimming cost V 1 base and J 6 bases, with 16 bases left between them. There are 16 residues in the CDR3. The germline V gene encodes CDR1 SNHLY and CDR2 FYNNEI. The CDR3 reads CASSEGGRVGGQPQHF. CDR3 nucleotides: TGTGCCAGCAGTGAAGGAGGGAGGGTTGGCGGTCAGCCCCAGCATTTT.

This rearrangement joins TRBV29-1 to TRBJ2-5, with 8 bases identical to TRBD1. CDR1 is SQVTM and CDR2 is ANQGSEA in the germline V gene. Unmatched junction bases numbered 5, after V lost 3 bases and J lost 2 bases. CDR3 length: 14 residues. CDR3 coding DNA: TGCAGCGTTGATTCAGGGGGCCGGCAAGAGACCCAGTACTTC. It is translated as CSVDSGGRQETQYF.

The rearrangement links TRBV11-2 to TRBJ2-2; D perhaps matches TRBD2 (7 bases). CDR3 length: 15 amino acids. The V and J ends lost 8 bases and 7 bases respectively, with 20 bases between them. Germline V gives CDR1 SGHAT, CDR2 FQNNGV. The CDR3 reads CASQNRRGRDGELFF. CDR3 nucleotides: TGTGCCAGCCAAAACCGGCGGGGGCGGGACGGGGAGCTGTTTTTT.